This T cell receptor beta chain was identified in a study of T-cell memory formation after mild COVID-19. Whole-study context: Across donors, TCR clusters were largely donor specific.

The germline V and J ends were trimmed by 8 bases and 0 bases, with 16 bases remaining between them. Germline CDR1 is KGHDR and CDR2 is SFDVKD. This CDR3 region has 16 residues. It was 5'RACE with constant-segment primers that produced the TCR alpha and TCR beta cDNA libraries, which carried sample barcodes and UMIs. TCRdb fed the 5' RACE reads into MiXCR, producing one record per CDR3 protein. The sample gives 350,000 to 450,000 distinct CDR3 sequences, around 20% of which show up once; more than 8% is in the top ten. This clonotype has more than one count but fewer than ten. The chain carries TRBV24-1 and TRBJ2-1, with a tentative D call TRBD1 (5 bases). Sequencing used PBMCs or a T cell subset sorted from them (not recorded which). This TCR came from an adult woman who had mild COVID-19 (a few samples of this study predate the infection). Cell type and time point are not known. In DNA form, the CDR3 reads TGTGCCACCAAGGCCAGGGCCCTTAGCTCCTACAATGAGCAGTTCTTC. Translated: CATKARALSSYNEQFF.